Sequencing of this T cell receptor beta chain was carried out in a study of cytomegalovirus exposure and HLA in healthy donors. Primers for the PCR totalled 60 Vbeta and 13 Jbeta. The protocol was immunoSEQ multiplex PCR, while the TCRdb copy is restricted to in-frame clones and leaves out a portion. In the table there are about 150,000 clones, about three quarters of which are singletons. This CDR3 spans 14 amino acids. V was clipped by 6 bases and J by 8 bases, with 16 bases between them. Germline V gene sequence: CDR1 LNHNV, CDR2 YYDKDF (reference sequence). With regard to this clone: The antigen is unknown.

Study-level results: The Asian-associated ancestry cluster reportedly had fewer N-insertions than the approximately 670-donor mean in a later analysis. In a later analysis, TCR beta V- and J-gene trimming showed a link to a missense DCLRE1C variant.

This receptor was obtained from a woman in her thirties or forties in good health and CMV-seronegative. The V and J genes are TRBV15 and TRBJ1-4; tentative D call: TRBD1 (6 bases). Sample: PBMCs. CDR3 residues: CATSPWGLREKLFF. The CDR3, as DNA: TGTGCCACCAGTCCCTGGGGGCTCCGGGAAAAACTGTTTTTT.